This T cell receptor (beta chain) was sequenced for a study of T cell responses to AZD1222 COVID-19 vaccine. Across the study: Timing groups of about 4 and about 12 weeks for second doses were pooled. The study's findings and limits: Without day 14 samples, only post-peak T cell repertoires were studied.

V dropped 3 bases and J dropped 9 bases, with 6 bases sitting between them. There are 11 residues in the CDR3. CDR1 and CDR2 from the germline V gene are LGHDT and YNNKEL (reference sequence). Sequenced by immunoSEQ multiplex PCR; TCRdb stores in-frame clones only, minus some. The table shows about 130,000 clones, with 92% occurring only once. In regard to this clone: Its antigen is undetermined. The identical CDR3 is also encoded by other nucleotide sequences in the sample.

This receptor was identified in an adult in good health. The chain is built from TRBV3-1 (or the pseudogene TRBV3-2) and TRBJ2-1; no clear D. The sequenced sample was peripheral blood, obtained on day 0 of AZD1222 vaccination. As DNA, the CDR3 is TGTGCCAGCAGCCAGGTCAGTGAGCAGTTCTTC. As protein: CASSQVSEQFF.